A single sample is the source of the 14 T cell receptor beta chains below, sequenced in a study of CD8+ T cells in alopecia areata. Following extraction, RNA underwent reverse transcription to cDNA, which served as the sequencing template. Sequencing used immunoSEQ multiplex PCR; TCRdb keeps in-frame clones, though not all of them. The sample comprises approximately 150,000 clones, 62% of which are singletons, and roughly a third rests with the top ten. The sample comprised CD8+ T cells sorted from blood. The receptors stem from a human donor in good health.

The chain joins TRBV5-4 to TRBJ2-1; weak D call: TRBD2 (6 bases). CDR1 is SGHNT and CDR2 is YYREEE in the germline V gene (reference sequence). Trimming removed 0 bases at V and 7 bases at J, with 14 bases between. CDR3 size: 15 residues. The CDR3 DNA reads TGTGCCAGCAGCTTGGTAGGGGAGGTTGTGAATGAGCAGTTCTTC. Protein product: CASSLVGEVVNEQFF.

The chain uses TRBV4-1 and TRBJ2-3; the match to TRBD2 covers 8 bases. The CDR3 consists of 16 residues. Germline CDR1 MGHRA, CDR2 YSYEKL. V shed 0 bases, J shed 4 bases, and the junction held 6 bases outside the gene matches. The CDR3 region is CASSQEAGGGADTQYF. The CDR3 DNA reads as TGCGCCAGCAGCCAAGAGGCGGGAGGAGGCGCAGATACGCAGTATTTT.

The chain uses TRBV29-1 and TRBJ2-7; unclear D gene. The CDR3 has 16 amino acids. V lost 4 bases, J lost 2 bases, and 21 bases lay in between. Germline V CDR1 and CDR2: SQVTM, ANQGSEA. DNA of the CDR3: TGCAGCGTTGTGGAAGGTGTGGGTAACCGGGCCTACGAGCAGTACTTC. This sequence encodes CSVVEGVGNRAYEQYF.

The chain links TRBV7-8 to TRBJ1-1; D gene unclear. The germline gives CDR1 SGHVS, CDR2 FQNEAQ. The CDR3 is made up of 13 amino acids. V lost 6 bases to trimming and J lost 5 bases, with 13 bases between them. The chain's CDR3 is CASSSSLWTEAFF. The CDR3 DNA follows: TGTGCCAGCAGTTCCTCTCTTTGGACTGAAGCTTTCTTT.

The chain combines TRBV29-1 with TRBJ2-3, with D uncertain. V shed 1 base and J shed 3 bases, with 17 bases lying between them. The CDR3 extends over 16 amino acids. The germline V gene has CDR1 SQVTM and CDR2 ANQGSEA. The CDR3 reads CSVEGGLGLWTDTQYF. The CDR3 DNA is TGCAGCGTTGAAGGCGGTTTAGGGCTTTGGACAGATACGCAGTATTTT.

V is TRBV15 and J is TRBJ2-1; unclear D gene. Germline V gives CDR1 LNHNV, CDR2 YYDKDF (reference sequence). V was cut by 0 bases and J by 6 bases, with 6 bases left in between. CDR3 length: 13 residues. The CDR3 nucleotides read TGTGCCACCAGCAGAGATTTCGGCAATGAGCAGTTCTTC. Its protein is CATSRDFGNEQFF.

The V and J genes are TRBV19 and TRBJ2-3; TRBD1 agrees at 9 bases. The trim removed 6 bases at V and 2 bases at J, leaving 6 bases unmatched. The CDR3 is made up of 15 amino acids. Germline CDR1 is LNHDA and CDR2 is SQIVND (reference sequence). The CDR3 nucleotides are TGTGCCAGTAGCCTCCTACAGGGGGCCACAGATACGCAGTATTTT. It is translated as CASSLLQGATDTQYF. Using reference TRBV19 and TRBJ2-3 for the parts outside the CDR3, the full variable domain is DGGITQSPKYLFRKEGQNVTLSCEQNLNHDAMYWYRQDPGQGLRLIYYSQIVNDFQKGDIAEGYSVSREKKESFPLTVTSAQKNPTAFYLCASSLLQGATDTQYFGPGTRLTVL.

There are a few counts of this clone. The chain joins TRBV9 to TRBJ2-7; D might be TRBD2 (6 bases). There are 13 residues in the CDR3. Germline CDR1 reads SGDLS; CDR2 reads YYNGEE. V lost 2 bases and J 0 bases, leaving 6 bases between the germline ends. The CDR3 reads CASSVSGSYEQYF. The CDR3 region has the DNA TGTGCCAGCAGCGTTAGCGGCTCCTACGAGCAGTACTTC. Full variable domain (remainder filled in from reference TRBV9 and TRBJ2-7): DSGVTQTPKHLITATGQRVTLRCSPRSGDLSVYWYQQSLDQGLQFLIQYYNGEERAKGNILERFSAQQFPDLHSELNLSSLELGDSALYFCASSVSGSYEQYFGPGTRLTVT.

This clone has only a few counts. The chain couples TRBV29-1 to TRBJ1-3; weak D call: TRBD1 (5 bases). V shed 2 bases and J shed 0 bases, with 11 bases lying between them. The CDR3 covers 15 residues. CDR1 and CDR2 from the germline V gene are SQVTM and ANQGSEA. Written as DNA, the CDR3 is TGCAGCGTTGAACTCTCAGGGATCTCTGGAAACACCATATATTTT. It is translated as CSVELSGISGNTIYF.

The sample holds one count of this clone. V gene TRBV4-1 combines with J gene TRBJ1-5; D is ambiguous. Trimming removed 8 bases from V and 5 bases from J, with 16 bases in between. The CDR3 consists of 14 residues. The V gene's germline CDR1 is MGHRA and CDR2 YSYEKL. CDR3 region: CASGHGVGYQPQHF. CDR3 nucleotides: TGCGCCAGCGGTCACGGGGTAGGGTATCAGCCCCAGCATTTT.

The chain uses TRBV9 and TRBJ2-5; D gene unclear. Germline CDR1 SGDLS, CDR2 YYNGEE. The CDR3 spans 15 residues. Deletions cut 3 bases from V and 4 bases from J, with 16 bases between. CDR3 nucleotide sequence: TGTGCCAGCAGCGGGAAGTTGACGGCACCAGAGACCCAGTACTTC. Amino acids: CASSGKLTAPETQYF.

V is TRBV5-1 and J is TRBJ2-7; 9 bases fit TRBD2. The germline gives CDR1 SGHRS, CDR2 YFSETQ. The trim removed 2 bases at V and 2 bases at J, leaving 2 bases unmatched. The CDR3 covers 14 residues. CDR3 sequence reads: CASSFTSGPYEQYF. The CDR3 nucleotides are TGCGCCAGCAGCTTTACTAGCGGGCCCTACGAGCAGTACTTC.

The CDR3 protein is CSARGGERGYTF. CDR3 DNA sequence: TGCAGCGCCCGTGGGGGGGAGAGGGGCTACACCTTC. The chain uses TRBV29-1 and TRBJ1-2; tentative D call: TRBD1 (5 bases). V lost 7 bases and J lost 8, with 17 bases in between. Per germline, CDR1 SQVTM and CDR2 ANQGSEA. The CDR3 covers 12 residues.

The chain joins TRBV9 to TRBJ2-5; 9 nucleotides line up with TRBD2. The germline V gene encodes CDR1 SGDLS and CDR2 YYNGEE. Trimming took 3 bases from V and 5 from J; bases not matched to a gene: 8. This CDR3 spans 15 amino acids. This CDR3 reads CASSAGLAGIETQYF. The CDR3, as DNA: TGTGCCAGCAGCGCGGGACTAGCCGGGATTGAGACCCAGTACTTC.